This T cell receptor (beta chain) is from a study of blood T cell repertoires in COVID-19 (dated by TCRdb to the early 2020s). Study-wide context: Samples from collaborators originated in the United States, Italy and Spain and spanned both the acute and convalescent phases of COVID-19. Subjects who had been exposed to COVID-19, were actively infected with it, or had recovered from it provided the deeply sampled blood TCRbeta repertoires that made up the dataset. The sample metadata nearly always contained a de-identified subject ID, COVID-19 status, age in years and sex. Where available, HLA class I and class II types were taken from metadata supplied by the sample provider and were not determined by assay-based typing. The prospective study material was composed of cDNA or gDNA derived from T cells, B-cell-depleted T cells, or PBMCs. Samples were obtained from the ongoing ImmuneRACE study (first 160 participants) and from about 1,300 subjects provided by 6 global collaborators. The repertoires were released in a freely available public database intended as a resource for research on the immune response to SARS-CoV-2. Results the study describes overall, beyond this receptor: The amount of clinical and demographic metadata varied by source and participant and was provided uncurated.

At one collaborating source in Seattle, patients were enrolled during active infection and were followed longitudinally through the course of disease. Each collaborating institution followed its own protocols to collect whole blood in K2EDTA tubes. For TCRbeta analysis, collaborators shipped samples as frozen whole blood, isolated PBMCs, or DNA extracted from either of those sample types. The immunoSEQ Assay, a bias-controlled multiplex PCR, was used to amplify TCRbeta CDR3 regions from genomic DNA. Per the authors' processing: The number of nucleated cells in each sample was estimated from the amplification of reference gene primers within the assay. Sequence reads were collapsed and filtered to measure the absolute abundance of every unique TCRbeta CDR3 rearrangement. Productive Simpson clonality was computed per sample as the square root of Simpson's diversity index over productive rearrangements. This immuneACCESS table, as held by TCRdb, lists in-frame sequences with V and J called but not all clones. Of the missing ones, under half trace to an unresolved V gene in checked studies; the others have no known cause. D and trimming come from the DNA, and the V and J calls and clone size come from that table. For this sample the table gives roughly 460,000 clones, of which around 90% were detected only once. The ten biggest clones cover around 0.92% of the sample.

Of note for this clone: Its antigen is currently not known. No base quality values were provided; no much bigger clone lies one nucleotide off.

The sequenced sample consisted of peripheral blood. This receptor was identified in a man younger than 35 with COVID-19, enrolled during active disease.

Read as DNA, the sequence is TGTGCCAGCTCACCGGGACAGGGTGGCAATCAGCCCCAGCATTTT. It translates as CASSPGQGGNQPQHF. This receptor chain uses TRBV18 and TRBJ1-5, with 9 bases matching TRBD1. Trimming leaves V shorter by 3 bases and J shorter by 2 bases, with the junction holding 2 bases beyond the gene matches. The CDR3 goes from the cysteine to the phenylalanine over 15 residues. This entry keeps only the CDR3 DNA: 45 bases, framed from base 1. The germline V gene sets CDR1 to KGHSH and CDR2 to LQKENI.